This T cell receptor beta chain stems from a study of response to subunit inactivated influenza vaccine (dated by TCRdb to the late 2010s). Regarding the study in general: The study used deep quantitative T cell receptor repertoire profiling to track responses to a trivalent subunit inactivated influenza vaccine.

This clonotype was detected only a few times. What this receptor recognizes is not known. No much larger clone exists at a distance of one base, and base qualities are not known. In light of the paper, this sample's time point label describes: approximately 47 days after influenza vaccine administration. Results and caveats for the whole study, not just this receptor: According to the authors, only a limited number of new T cells may be recruited by each seasonal influenza vaccination.

V is cut by 6 bases and J by 0 bases, and the space between the germline ends is 9 bases. Including the terminal cysteine and phenylalanine, the CDR3 comprises 15 residues. CDR3 DNA only is kept here, 45 bases in frame from base 1. Sequences SNHLY (CDR1) and FYNNEI (CDR2) are obtained from the germline V gene. Library preparation was by RT-PCR. These reads were obtained on an Illumina HiSeq 2500. TCRdb took the public reads, trimmed them with fastp at Q25, ran MiXCR for clone calling and kept in-frame beta chains. Merged by CDR3 protein, the rows form single entries marked with the most common genes and DNA. Across this sample there are over 400,000 distinct CDR3 sequences, with approximately 13% seen only once. The top ten hold around 13% of the sample.

The sequence was collected from a man aged 45-60 years who received an inactivated influenza vaccine. Donor details come from another sample of the same person, matched by shared clones. The V and J segments used are TRBV2 and TRBJ2-6, with the D gene call left open. The sequenced sample was PBMCs from blood, obtained around seven weeks after vaccination. In nucleotides, the sequence is TGTGCCAGCAGCCAAGTCGACTCTGGGGCCAACGTCCTGACTTTC. It codes for CASSQVDSGANVLTF.